This T cell receptor (beta chain) was recorded in a study of blood T cell repertoires in COVID-19. At the level of the study: From the United States, Italy and Spain came samples of acute and convalescent COVID-19. Nucleic acid was either cDNA or gDNA, and it came from T cells, B-cell-depleted T cells, or PBMCs.

The method was immunoSEQ multiplex PCR; TCRdb's version includes in-frame clones alone and lacks a portion of them. The repertoire holds roughly 160,000 clones, with about 88% as singletons. Seattle patient enrollment occurred during active infection, with longitudinal follow-up thereafter. This TCR derives from a woman aged 80 or over with COVID-19, enrolled during active disease. The sequenced sample consisted of peripheral blood.

The CDR3 loop is CASSFSTISYNEQFF. Here the CDR3 DNA reads TGCGCCAGCAGCTTTTCAACTATAAGCTACAATGAGCAGTTCTTC. The rearrangement joins TRBV5-1 to TRBJ2-1; unclear D gene. V lost 2 bases and J 3 bases, leaving 12 bases between the germline ends. Per germline, CDR1 SGHRS and CDR2 YFSETQ. The CDR3 loop spans 15 amino acids. Using reference TRBV5-1 and TRBJ2-1 for the parts outside the CDR3, the full variable domain is KAGVTQTPRYLIKTRGQQVTLSCSPISGHRSVSWYQQTPGQGLQFLFEYFSETQRNKGNFPGRFSGRQFSNSRSEMNVSTLELGDSALYLCASSFSTISYNEQFFGPGTRLTVL.